This T cell receptor (beta chain) is drawn from a study of blood T cell repertoires in COVID-19. Study-level background: Material from acute and convalescent COVID-19 was sourced from the United States, Italy and Spain.

Per the original data handling: Amplified reference gene primers provided the basis for estimating nucleated cell counts. Libraries were prepared by immunoSEQ multiplex PCR; TCRdb keeps only in-frame clonotypes and omits some of them. The DNA was the basis for D and trimming; V, J and clone size are from that table. The sample carries about 210,000 clones, 84% recorded once. Seattle participants joined during active infection and were tracked over time. V shed 11 bases, J shed 0 bases, and the junction held 6 bases outside the gene matches. In germline, CDR1 is SGHTA, CDR2 FQGNSA. This CDR3 spans 13 amino acids.

The TCR originated in a woman older than 75 with COVID-19, enrolled during active disease. Sequencing was done on a sample of peripheral blood. The chain joins TRBV7-2 to TRBJ2-5, with TRBD1 matching 7 bases. CDR3 coding DNA: TGTGCCGGTCAACAGGGGAACCAAGAGACCCAGTACTTC. As protein: CAGQQGNQETQYF.